This T cell receptor beta chain was sequenced during a study of early stage breast cancer tumors. Findings and caveats of the study: Enriched TCRB sequences shared across patients were mostly commonly generated sequences. Chain pairing and CD4, CD8 or FOXP3 expression were not captured.

Details on this clone: What it binds is not known.

Blood replicates held 0.5 ug DNA, tumor or normal breast roughly 1.5 ug, two each. The data were produced by immunoSEQ multiplex PCR, yet TCRdb's version contains in-frame clones alone and is incomplete. The sample has 45,000 to 65,000 clones, around four fifths seen once. The germline V gene encodes CDR1 SGHAT and CDR2 FQDESV (reference sequence). J lost 9 bases, V lost 5 bases, and 6 bases had no gene match. This CDR3 region has 14 residues. The sequence was obtained from a middle-aged person with breast cancer. Input material: blood. V is TRBV11-1 and J is TRBJ2-1, with 11 bases aligning to TRBD1. The CDR3 DNA reads as TGTGCCAGCAGCGCCCGGACAGGGGGCGCTGAGCAGTTCTTC. Protein: CASSARTGGAEQFF. Full variable domain (remainder filled in from reference TRBV11-1 and TRBJ2-1): EAEVAQSPRYKITEKSQAVAFWCDPISGHATLYWYRQILGQGPELLVQFQDESVVDDSQLPKDRFSAERLKGVDSTLKIQPAELGDSAMYLCASSARTGGAEQFFGPGTRLTVL.